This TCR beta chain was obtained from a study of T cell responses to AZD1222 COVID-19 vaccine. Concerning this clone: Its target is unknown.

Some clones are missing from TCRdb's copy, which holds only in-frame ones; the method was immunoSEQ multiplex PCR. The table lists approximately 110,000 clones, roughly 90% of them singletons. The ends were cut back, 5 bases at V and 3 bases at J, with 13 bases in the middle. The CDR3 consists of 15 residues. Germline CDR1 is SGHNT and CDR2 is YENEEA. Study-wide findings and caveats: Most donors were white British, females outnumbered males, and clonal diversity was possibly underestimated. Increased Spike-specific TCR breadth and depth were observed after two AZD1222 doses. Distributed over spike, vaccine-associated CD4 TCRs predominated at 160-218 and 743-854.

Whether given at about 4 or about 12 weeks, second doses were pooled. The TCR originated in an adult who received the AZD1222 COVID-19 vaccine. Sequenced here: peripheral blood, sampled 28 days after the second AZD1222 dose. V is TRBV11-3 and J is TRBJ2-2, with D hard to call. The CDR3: CASSPRSGDTGELFF. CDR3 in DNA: TGTGCCAGCAGCCCGCGATCAGGAGACACCGGGGAGCTGTTTTTT.